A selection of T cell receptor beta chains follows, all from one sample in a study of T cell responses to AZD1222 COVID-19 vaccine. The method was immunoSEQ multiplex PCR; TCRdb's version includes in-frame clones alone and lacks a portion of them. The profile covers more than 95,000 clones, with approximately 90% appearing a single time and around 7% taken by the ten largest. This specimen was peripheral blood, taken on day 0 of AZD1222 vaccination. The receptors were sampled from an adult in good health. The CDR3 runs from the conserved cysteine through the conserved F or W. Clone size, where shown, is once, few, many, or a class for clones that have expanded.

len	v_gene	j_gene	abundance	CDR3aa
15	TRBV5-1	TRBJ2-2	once	CASSRAGGDTGELFF
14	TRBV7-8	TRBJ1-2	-	CASSFQQGDYGYTF
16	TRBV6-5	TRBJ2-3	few	CASSYPSALSRHTQYF
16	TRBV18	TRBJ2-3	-	CASSRTSGASTDTQYF
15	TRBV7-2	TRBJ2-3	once	CASSLAQGQGDTQYF
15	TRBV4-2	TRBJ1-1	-	CASSEQELGNTEAFF
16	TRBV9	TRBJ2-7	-	CASSVAGSGLTREQYF
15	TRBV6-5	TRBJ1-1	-	CASRTGGFGNTEAFF
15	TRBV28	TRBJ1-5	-	CASSETGQGNQPQHF
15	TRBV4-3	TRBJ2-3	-	CASSQDAQGADTQYF
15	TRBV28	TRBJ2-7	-	CASSNLGLAGYEQYF
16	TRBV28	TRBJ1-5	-	CASSFVHVISNQPQHF
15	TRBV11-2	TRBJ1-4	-	CASSEPTATNEKLFF
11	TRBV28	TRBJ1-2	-	CASSLNYGYTF
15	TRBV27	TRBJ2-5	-	CASKPQVQRWETQYF
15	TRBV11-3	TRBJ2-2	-	CASSSGTGHTGELFF
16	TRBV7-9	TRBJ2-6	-	CASSLGSSSGANVLTF
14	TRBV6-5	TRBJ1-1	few	CASSLLGGNTEAFF
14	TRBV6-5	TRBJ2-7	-	CASSYSAGPYEQYF
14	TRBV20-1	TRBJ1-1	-	CSASDTGRNTEAFF
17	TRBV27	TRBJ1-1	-	CASSFEWDRGVNTEAFF
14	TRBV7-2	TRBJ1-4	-	CASSPDRGSEKLFF
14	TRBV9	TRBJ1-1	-	CASSSDRGSTEAFF
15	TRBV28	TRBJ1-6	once	CASHWRDRGNSPLHF
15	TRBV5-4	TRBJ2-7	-	CASSSGTSGNYEQYF
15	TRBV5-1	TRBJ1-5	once	CASSLARDYYQPQHF
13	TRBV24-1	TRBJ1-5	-	CATSGPGNQPQHF
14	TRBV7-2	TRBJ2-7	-	CASSLAGVSYEQYF
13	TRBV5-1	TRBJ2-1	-	CASSLGSLDEQFF
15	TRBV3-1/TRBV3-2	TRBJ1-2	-	CASSQEGRHNYGYTF
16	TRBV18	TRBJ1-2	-	CASSPNRPGPNYGYTF
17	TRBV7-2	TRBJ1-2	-	CASSSRTGTLNHYGYTF
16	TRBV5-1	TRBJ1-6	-	CASSLEGQGNNSPLHF
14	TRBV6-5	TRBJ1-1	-	CASSYSLRNTEAFF
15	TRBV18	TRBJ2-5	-	CASSPRGSAQETQYF
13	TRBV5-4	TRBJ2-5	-	CASSSRARETQYF
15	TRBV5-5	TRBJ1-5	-	CASSLVQGGGQPQHF
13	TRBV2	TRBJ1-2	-	CASGGQEARGYTF
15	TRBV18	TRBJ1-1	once	CASSPSGTMNTEAFF
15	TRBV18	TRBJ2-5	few	CASSPRYTAQETQYF
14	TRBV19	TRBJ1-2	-	CASSEGTGGRGYTF
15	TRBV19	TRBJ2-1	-	CATSTSLAGGFEQFF